The present entry profiles one T cell receptor (beta chain) with its context. This sample was taken from a study of technical replicates of blood from a few donors. V gave up 3 bases and J gave up 4 bases, with 11 bases separating them. The CDR3 is made up of 13 amino acids. CDR1 is SGDLS, CDR2 YYNGEE, per germline. Clones were sequenced by immunoSEQ multiplex PCR, and TCRdb holds only the in-frame ones, with some missing. In the table there are over 85,000 clones, about 96% of which are singletons. The sequenced material came from T cells isolated from PBMCs. This TCR was recovered from a human donor in good health. J is TRBJ2-7 and V is TRBV9; D is perhaps TRBD1 (6 bases). The CDR3 protein is CASSGGRGYEQYF. Written as DNA, the CDR3 is TGTGCCAGCAGCGGTGGCAGGGGATACGAGCAGTACTTC.